This T cell receptor (beta chain) was observed in a study of blood T cells in healthy people across ages. General study findings and limits: It was not possible, with unsorted PBMCs, to conclusively compare naive and antigen-experienced cells. Long-lived and aged donors differed, with more naive CD4+ cells and higher diversity in the long-lived.

Germline CDR1 and CDR2: MNHNS and SASEGT. After removal of 7 bases from V and 6 bases from J, the junction contained 13 bases not matched to a gene. This CDR3 has 15 residues. This clonotype was picked up a small number of times. Its antigen is currently unknown. The donors, aged roughly 6 to 95, were healthy Caucasians from Russia. Then a second PCR, running roughly 7 to 11 cycles, was carried out with a sample-barcoded 5' primer and a J-beta primer mix. From the 5' RACE reads, TCRdb called clonotypes with MiXCR, one entry per CDR3 protein. The sample lists some 760,000 distinct CDR3 sequences, around 25% occurring once. The same data also contributed to another study, on T cells of mothers and their children. That work states: It was through the M1S primer of the second PCR that sample barcodes and 2-4 random nucleotides were added.

The receptor's source is a boy aged 10-17 years in good health. This chain connects TRBV6-1 to TRBJ2-7, with 9 bases aligning to TRBD1. Sequencing was performed on blood. The CDR3 DNA sequence: TGTGCCAGCAAGGTATCAGGGACAGGGCCGTTCGAGCAGTACTTC. This translates into CASKVSGTGPFEQYF.